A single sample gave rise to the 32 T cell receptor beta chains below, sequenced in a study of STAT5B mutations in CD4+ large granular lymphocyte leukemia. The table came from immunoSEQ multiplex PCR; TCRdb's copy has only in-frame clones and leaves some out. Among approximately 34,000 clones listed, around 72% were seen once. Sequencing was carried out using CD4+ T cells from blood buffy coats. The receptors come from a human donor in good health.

The chain's CDR3 is CASSSPTGENYGYTF. The CDR3 DNA reads as TGTGCCAGCAGCTCTCCGACAGGGGAGAACTATGGCTACACCTTC. The chain has TRBV9 and TRBJ1-2, with 8 bases aligning to TRBD1. Trimming at V came to 4 bases and at J to 2 bases, leaving 7 bases not matched to a gene. Germline V gives CDR1 SGDLS, CDR2 YYNGEE. This CDR3 spans 15 amino acids.

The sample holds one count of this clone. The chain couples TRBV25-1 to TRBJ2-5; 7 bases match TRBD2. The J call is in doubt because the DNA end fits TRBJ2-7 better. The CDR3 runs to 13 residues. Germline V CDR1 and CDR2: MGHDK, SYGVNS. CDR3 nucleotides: TGTGCCAGCAGTGGGAGCGGGGACTACGAGCAGTACTTC. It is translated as CASSGSGDYEQYF.

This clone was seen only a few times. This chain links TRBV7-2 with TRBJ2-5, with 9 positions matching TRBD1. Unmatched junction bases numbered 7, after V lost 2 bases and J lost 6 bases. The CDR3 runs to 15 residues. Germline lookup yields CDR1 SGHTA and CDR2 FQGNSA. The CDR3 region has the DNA TGTGCCAGCAGCTTAATCCCCGGACAGGGGAAGACCCAGTACTTC. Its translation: CASSLIPGQGKTQYF.

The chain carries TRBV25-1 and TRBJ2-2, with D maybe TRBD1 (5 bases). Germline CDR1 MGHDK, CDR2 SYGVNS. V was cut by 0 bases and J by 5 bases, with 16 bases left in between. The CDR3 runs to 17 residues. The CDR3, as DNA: TGTGCCAGCAGTGAATACACTTTGGACACCGGGACCGGGGAGCTGTTTTTT. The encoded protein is CASSEYTLDTGTGELFF. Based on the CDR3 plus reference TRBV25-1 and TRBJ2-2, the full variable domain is EADIYQTPRYLVIGTGKKITLECSQTMGHDKMYWYQQDPGMELHLIHYSYGVNSTEKGDLSSESTVSRIRTEHFPLTLESARPSHTSQYLCASSEYTLDTGTGELFFGEGSRLTVL.

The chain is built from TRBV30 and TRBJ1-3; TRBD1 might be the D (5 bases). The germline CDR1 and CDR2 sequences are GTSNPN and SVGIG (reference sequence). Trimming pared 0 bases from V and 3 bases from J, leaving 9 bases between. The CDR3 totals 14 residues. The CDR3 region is CAWSVWGSGNTIYF. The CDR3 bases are TGTGCCTGGAGTGTATGGGGCAGTGGAAACACCATATATTTT.

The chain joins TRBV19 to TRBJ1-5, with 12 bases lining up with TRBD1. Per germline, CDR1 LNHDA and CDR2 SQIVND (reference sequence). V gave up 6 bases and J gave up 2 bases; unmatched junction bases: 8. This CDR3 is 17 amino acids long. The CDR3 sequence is CASRPGQGAIRNQPQHF. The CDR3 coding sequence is TGTGCCAGTAGACCGGGACAGGGGGCGATACGCAATCAGCCCCAGCATTTT.

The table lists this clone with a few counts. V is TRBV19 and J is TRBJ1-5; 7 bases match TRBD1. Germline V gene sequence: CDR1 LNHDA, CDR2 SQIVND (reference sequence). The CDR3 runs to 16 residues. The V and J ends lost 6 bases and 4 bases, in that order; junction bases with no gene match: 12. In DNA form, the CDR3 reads TGTGCCAGTAGGATCGCAGGGGGACGAGAAAATCAGCCCCAGCATTTT. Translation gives CASRIAGGRENQPQHF.

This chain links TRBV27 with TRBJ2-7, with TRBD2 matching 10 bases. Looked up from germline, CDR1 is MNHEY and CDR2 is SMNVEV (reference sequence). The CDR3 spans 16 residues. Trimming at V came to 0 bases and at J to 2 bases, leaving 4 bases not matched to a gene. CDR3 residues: CASSLSSGGPPYEQYF. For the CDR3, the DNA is TGTGCCAGCAGTTTATCTAGCGGGGGGCCGCCCTACGAGCAGTACTTC.

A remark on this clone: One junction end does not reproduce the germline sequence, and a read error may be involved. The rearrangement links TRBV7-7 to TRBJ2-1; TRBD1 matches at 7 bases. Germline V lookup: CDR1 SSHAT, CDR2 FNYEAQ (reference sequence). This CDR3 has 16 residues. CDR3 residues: CASSPRPRTGRDGQFF. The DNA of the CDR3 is TGTGCTAGCAGCCCTAGACCCCGGACAGGCCGGGATGGGCAGTTCTTC.

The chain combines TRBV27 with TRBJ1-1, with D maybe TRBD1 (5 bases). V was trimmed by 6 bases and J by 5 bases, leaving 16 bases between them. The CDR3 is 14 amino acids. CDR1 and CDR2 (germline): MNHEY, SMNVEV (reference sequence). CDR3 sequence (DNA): TGTGCCAGCAGCCGCGGGGGGGTTGTAACTGAAGCTTTCTTT. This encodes CASSRGGVVTEAFF.

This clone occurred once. CDR3 DNA: TGCGCCAGCAGCCAAGGACCTACGAGGTATGGCTACACCTTC. Translated: CASSQGPTRYGYTF. The chain uses TRBV4-1 and TRBJ1-2; D is uncertain. The CDR3 spans 14 residues. CDR1 is MGHRA and CDR2 is YSYEKL in the germline V gene. The V end lost 1 base, the J end lost 5 bases, and 11 bases lay between the germline ends.

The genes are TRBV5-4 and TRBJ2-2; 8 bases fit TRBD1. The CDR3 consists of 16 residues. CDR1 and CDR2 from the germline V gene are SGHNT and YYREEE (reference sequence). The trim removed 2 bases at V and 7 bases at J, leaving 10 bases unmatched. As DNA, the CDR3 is TGTGCCAGCAGCTTAGCCCCAGGGGGCGCGGGCGGGGAGCTGTTTTTT. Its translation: CASSLAPGGAGGELFF. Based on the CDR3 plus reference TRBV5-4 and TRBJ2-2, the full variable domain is ETGVTQSPTHLIKTRGQQVTLRCSSQSGHNTVSWYQQALGQGPQFIFQYYREEENGRGNFPPRFSGLQFPNYSSELNVNALELDDSALYLCASSLAPGGAGGELFFGEGSRLTVL.

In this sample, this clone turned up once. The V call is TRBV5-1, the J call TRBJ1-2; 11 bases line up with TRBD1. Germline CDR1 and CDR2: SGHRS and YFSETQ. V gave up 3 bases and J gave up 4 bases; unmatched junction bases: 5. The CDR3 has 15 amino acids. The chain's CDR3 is CASSYWDRGSYGYTF. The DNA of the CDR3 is TGCGCCAGCAGCTATTGGGACAGGGGGTCCTATGGCTACACCTTC.

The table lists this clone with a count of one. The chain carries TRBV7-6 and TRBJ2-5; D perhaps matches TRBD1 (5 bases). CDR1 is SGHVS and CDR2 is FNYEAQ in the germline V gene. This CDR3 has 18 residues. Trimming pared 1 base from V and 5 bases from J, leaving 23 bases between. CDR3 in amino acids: CASSLVIVGRQFPETQYF. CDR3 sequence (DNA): TGTGCCAGCAGCTTAGTCATTGTTGGCCGACAGTTTCCTGAGACCCAGTACTTC.

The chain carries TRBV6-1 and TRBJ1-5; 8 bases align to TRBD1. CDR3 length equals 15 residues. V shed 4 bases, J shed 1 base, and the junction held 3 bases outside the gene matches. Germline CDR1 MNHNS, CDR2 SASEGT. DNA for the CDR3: TGTGCCAGCAGTGTGACAGGGGAGAGCAATCAGCCCCAGCATTTT. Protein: CASSVTGESNQPQHF.

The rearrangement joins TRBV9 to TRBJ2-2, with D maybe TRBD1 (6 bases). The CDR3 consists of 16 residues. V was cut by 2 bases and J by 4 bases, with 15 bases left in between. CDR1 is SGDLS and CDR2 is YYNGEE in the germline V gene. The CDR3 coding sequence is TGTGCCAGCAGCGTCCAGACAGGCTCCGGCACCGGGGAGCTGTTTTTT. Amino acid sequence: CASSVQTGSGTGELFF.

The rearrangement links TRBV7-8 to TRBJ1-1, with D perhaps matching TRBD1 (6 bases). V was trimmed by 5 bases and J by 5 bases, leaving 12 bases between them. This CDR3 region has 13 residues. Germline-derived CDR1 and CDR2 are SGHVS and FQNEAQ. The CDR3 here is CASSRQGRTEAFF. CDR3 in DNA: TGTGCCAGCAGCCGTCAGGGGCGGACTGAAGCTTTCTTT.

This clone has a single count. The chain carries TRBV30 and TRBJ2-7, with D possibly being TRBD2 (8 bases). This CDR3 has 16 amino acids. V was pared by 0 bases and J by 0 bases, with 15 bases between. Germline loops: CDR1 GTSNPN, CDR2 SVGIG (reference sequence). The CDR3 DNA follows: TGTGCCTGGAGTGTACGGGGGGGACAGATCTCCTACGAGCAGTACTTC. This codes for CAWSVRGGQISYEQYF.

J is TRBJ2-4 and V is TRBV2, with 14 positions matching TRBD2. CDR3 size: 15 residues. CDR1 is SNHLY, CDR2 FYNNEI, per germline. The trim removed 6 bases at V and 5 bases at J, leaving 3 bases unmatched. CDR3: CASRRLAGGENIQYF. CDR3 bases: TGTGCCAGCAGACGACTAGCGGGAGGGGAAAACATTCAGTACTTC.

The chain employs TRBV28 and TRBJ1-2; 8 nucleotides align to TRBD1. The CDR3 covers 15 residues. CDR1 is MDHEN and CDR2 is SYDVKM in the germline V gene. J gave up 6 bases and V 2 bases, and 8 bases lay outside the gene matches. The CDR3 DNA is TGTGCCAGCAGTTTAGCCCTGGGACAGGTGGATGGCTACACCTTC. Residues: CASSLALGQVDGYTF.

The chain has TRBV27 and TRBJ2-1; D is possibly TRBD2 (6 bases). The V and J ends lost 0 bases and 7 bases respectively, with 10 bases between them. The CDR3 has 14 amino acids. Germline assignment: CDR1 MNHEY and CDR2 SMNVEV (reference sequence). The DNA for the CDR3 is TGTGCCAGCAGTTTATCGCGGGACTCTAATGAGCAGTTCTTC. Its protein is CASSLSRDSNEQFF.

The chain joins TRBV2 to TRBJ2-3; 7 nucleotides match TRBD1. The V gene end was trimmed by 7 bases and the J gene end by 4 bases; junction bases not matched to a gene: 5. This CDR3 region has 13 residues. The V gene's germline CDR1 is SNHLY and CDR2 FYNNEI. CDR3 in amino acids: CASNHRGPDTQYF. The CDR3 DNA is TGTGCCAGCAACCACAGGGGTCCAGATACGCAGTATTTT.

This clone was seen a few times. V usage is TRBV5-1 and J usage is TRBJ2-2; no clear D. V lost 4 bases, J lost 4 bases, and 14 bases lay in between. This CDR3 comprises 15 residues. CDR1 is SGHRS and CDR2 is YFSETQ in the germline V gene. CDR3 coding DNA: TGCGCCAGCAGCACTCTCACTCCCTCCACCGGGGAGCTGTTTTTT. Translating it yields CASSTLTPSTGELFF.

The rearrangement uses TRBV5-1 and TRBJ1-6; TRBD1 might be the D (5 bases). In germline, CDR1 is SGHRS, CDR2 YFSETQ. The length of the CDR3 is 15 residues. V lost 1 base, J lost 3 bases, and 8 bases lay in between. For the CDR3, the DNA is TGCGCCAGCAGCTTGTCAGGGAGCTATAATTCACCCCTCCACTTT. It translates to CASSLSGSYNSPLHF.

This CDR3 is CSVEGTITDTQYF. The CDR3 DNA reads TGCAGCGTTGAAGGGACGATCACAGATACGCAGTATTTT. J is TRBJ2-3 and V is TRBV29-1; D ambiguous. The CDR3 extends over 13 amino acids. The V gene lost 1 base and the J gene lost 2 bases, with 7 bases spanning the gap. Germline V gene sequence: CDR1 SQVTM, CDR2 ANQGSEA.

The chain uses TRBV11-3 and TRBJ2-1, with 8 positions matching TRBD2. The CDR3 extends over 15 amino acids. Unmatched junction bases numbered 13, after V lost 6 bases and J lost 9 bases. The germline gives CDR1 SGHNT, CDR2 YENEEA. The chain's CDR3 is CASSFTSGAQGEQFF. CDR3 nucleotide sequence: TGTGCCAGCAGTTTTACTAGCGGCGCCCAGGGTGAGCAGTTCTTC.

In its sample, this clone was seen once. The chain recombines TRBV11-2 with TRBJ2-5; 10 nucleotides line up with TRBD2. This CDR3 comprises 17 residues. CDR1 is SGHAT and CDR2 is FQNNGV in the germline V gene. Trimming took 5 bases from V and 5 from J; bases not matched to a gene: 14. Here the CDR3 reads CASSLRGASGGWETQYF. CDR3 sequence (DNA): TGTGCCAGCAGCCTAAGGGGCGCTAGCGGGGGCTGGGAGACCCAGTACTTC.

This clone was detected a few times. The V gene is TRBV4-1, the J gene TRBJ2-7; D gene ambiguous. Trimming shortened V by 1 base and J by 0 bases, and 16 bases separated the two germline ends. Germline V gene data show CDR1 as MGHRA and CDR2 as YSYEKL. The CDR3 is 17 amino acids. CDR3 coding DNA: TGCGCCAGCAGCCAAGGAGGAATGGTCGGGCACTCCTACGAGCAGTACTTC. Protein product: CASSQGGMVGHSYEQYF.

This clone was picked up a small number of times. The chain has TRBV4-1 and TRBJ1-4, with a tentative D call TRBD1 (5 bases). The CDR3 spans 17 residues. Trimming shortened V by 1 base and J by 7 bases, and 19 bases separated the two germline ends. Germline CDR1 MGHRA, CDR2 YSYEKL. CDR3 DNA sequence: TGCGCCAGCAGCCAAGGCACGGGACGCGGGTATGGTGAAAAACTGTTTTTT. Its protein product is CASSQGTGRGYGEKLFF.

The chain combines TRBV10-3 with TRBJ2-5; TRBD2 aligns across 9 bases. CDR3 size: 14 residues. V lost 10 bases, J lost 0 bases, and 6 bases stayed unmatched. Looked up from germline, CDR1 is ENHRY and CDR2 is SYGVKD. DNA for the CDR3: TGTGCCACCGGTAGCGGGGGTAACCAAGAGACCCAGTACTTC. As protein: CATGSGGNQETQYF.

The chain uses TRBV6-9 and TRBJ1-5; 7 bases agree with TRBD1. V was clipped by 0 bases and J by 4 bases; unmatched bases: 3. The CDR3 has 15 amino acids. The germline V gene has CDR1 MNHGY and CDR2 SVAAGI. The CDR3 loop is CASSYSAGGNQPQHF. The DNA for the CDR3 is TGTGCCAGCAGTTATTCGGCAGGGGGAAATCAGCCCCAGCATTTT.

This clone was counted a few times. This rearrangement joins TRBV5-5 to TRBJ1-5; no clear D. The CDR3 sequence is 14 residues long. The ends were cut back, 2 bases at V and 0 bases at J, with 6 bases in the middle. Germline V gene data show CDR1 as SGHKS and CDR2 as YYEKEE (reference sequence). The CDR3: CASSFSASNQPQHF. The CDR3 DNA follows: TGTGCCAGCAGCTTTTCGGCTAGCAATCAGCCCCAGCATTTT. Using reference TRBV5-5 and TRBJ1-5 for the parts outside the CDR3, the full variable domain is DAGVTQSPTHLIKTRGQQVTLRCSPISGHKSVSWYQQVLGQGPQFIFQYYEKEERGRGNFPDRFSARQFPNYSSELNVNALLLGDSALYLCASSFSASNQPQHFGDGTRLSIL.